Below are 27 T cell receptor beta chains sequenced from a single sample in a study of graft-versus-host responses after intestinal transplantation. Using immunoSEQ multiplex PCR, the repertoire was profiled, and TCRdb retains in-frame clones only, with some absent. The sample has some 130,000 clones, over 85% seen once. These receptors' targets are unknown. The sequenced sample was unstimulated CD4+ T cells sorted from spleen or lymph node cells, obtained before intestinal transplant. Receptors originate from a human donor who received an intestinal transplant.

The chain employs TRBV4-1 and TRBJ2-1; no clear D gene. Trimming stripped 0 bases from V and 4 bases from J, with 10 bases between. Germline V lookup: CDR1 MGHRA, CDR2 YSYEKL. CDR3 length: 15 amino acids. CDR3 loop: CASSQEGRAYNEQFF. Here the CDR3 DNA reads TGCGCCAGCAGCCAAGAAGGTAGGGCATACAATGAGCAGTTCTTC.

DNA for the CDR3: TGCGCCAGCAGTCAGGACAGGGTATCCACCGGGGAGCTGTTTTTT. This encodes CASSQDRVSTGELFF. The chain carries TRBV23-1 and TRBJ2-2; 8 positions match TRBD1. TRBV23-1 is known as an ORF, though its function is uncertain. Trimming at V came to 3 bases and at J to 4 bases, leaving 4 bases not matched to a gene. This CDR3 comprises 15 residues.

In DNA, the CDR3 is TGTGCCAGCAGTTTTGCGGGGAGGAACTATGGCTACACCTTC. It yields the protein CASSFAGRNYGYTF. The rearrangement joins TRBV28 to TRBJ1-2, with no clear D. CDR3 length: 14 amino acids. Trimming took off 3 bases at V and 2 bases at J, with 10 bases between the two ends. The V gene's germline CDR1 is MDHEN and CDR2 SYDVKM.

This rearrangement joins TRBV6-6 to TRBJ2-5, with D possibly TRBD2 on 5 matching bases. Trimming shortened V by 0 bases and J by 4 bases, and 12 bases separated the two germline ends. CDR1 MNHNY and CDR2 SVGAGI come from the germline V gene (reference sequence). The CDR3 sequence is 15 residues long. The chain's CDR3 is CASSYSEVTIETQYF. The DNA of the CDR3 is TGTGCCAGCAGTTACTCGGAGGTGACAATAGAGACCCAGTACTTC.

The rearrangement uses TRBV6-6 and TRBJ1-4, with 9 bases fitting TRBD1. The V and J ends lost 4 bases and 5 bases, in that order; junction bases with no gene match: 8. The CDR3 contains 16 residues. Germline V gene lookup returns CDR1 MNHNY and CDR2 SVGAGI (reference sequence). The CDR3 DNA is TGTGCCAGCAGTTCCCCCTCGGACAGGGGAAATGAAAAACTGTTTTTT. This translates into CASSSPSDRGNEKLFF.

The CDR3 DNA sequence: TGTGCCAGCAGTCCGCCCTCGACAGGCTCCTACGAGCAGTACTTC. Translation gives CASSPPSTGSYEQYF. The chain has TRBV28 and TRBJ2-7; maybe TRBD1 (6 bases). Germline V gene sequence: CDR1 MDHEN, CDR2 SYDVKM. Trimming left V 5 bases short and J 0 bases short, with 14 bases between. This CDR3 has 15 residues.

The rearrangement links TRBV7-6 to TRBJ1-1, with 8 bases fitting TRBD1. This CDR3 region has 16 residues. Losses at the gene ends were 1 base for V and 7 bases for J; bases not matched to a gene: 11. Germline assignment: CDR1 SGHVS and CDR2 FNYEAQ. The CDR3 coding sequence is TGTGCCAGCAGCTTAGATCAGGGGGCCCGGAACCTTGAAGCTTTCTTT. It is translated as CASSLDQGARNLEAFF.

As DNA, the CDR3 is TGTGCCAGCAGCAGTAGGTGGGATGAAAAACTGTTTTTT. Amino acid sequence: CASSSRWDEKLFF. The V gene is TRBV7-8, the J gene TRBJ1-4; D uncertain. V was clipped by 5 bases and J by 6 bases, with 10 bases between them. The germline V gene has CDR1 SGHVS and CDR2 FQNEAQ. This CDR3 is 13 amino acids long. The whole variable domain, filled in from reference TRBV7-8 and TRBJ1-4, reads GAGVSQSPRYKVAKRGQDVALRCDPISGHVSLFWYQQALGQGPEFLTYFQNEAQLDKSGLPSDRFFAERPEGSVSTLKIQRTQQEDSAVYLCASSSRWDEKLFFGSGTQLSVL.

This clone was detected once. The J gene is TRBJ2-2, the V gene TRBV19, with a weak D call TRBD2 (8 bases). Germline CDR1 LNHDA, CDR2 SQIVND (reference sequence). V gave up 8 bases and J gave up 6 bases, with 22 bases separating them. The CDR3 is made up of 16 amino acids. This chain's CDR3 is CASGGSGTVRAGELFF. The CDR3 nucleotides are TGTGCCAGTGGGGGTAGCGGGACAGTGAGGGCCGGGGAGCTGTTTTTT. Using reference TRBV19 and TRBJ2-2 for the parts outside the CDR3, the full variable domain is DGGITQSPKYLFRKEGQNVTLSCEQNLNHDAMYWYRQDPGQGLRLIYYSQIVNDFQKGDIAEGYSVSREKKESFPLTVTSAQKNPTAFYLCASGGSGTVRAGELFFGEGSRLTVL.

The gene calls are TRBV6-5 and TRBJ2-6; D call uncertain. The CDR3 totals 15 residues. Between the trimmed V and J ends, which lost 2 bases and 1 base, there was a span of 6 bases. The germline V gene encodes CDR1 MNHEY and CDR2 SVGAGI. The CDR3 DNA follows: TGTGCCAGCAGTTACCATTCATCTGGGGCCAACGTCCTGACTTTC. Residues: CASSYHSSGANVLTF.

The chain has TRBV7-9 and TRBJ2-4, with a weak D call TRBD1 (5 bases). The CDR3 runs 18 residues. CDR1 and CDR2 from the germline V gene are SEHNR and FQNEAQ (reference sequence). V lost 0 bases, J lost 3 bases, and 18 bases lay in between. The CDR3 loop is CASSLALSGWTDKNIQYF. Written as DNA, the CDR3 is TGTGCCAGCAGCTTAGCGCTGTCAGGGTGGACGGACAAAAACATTCAGTACTTC.

This chain links TRBV7-8 with TRBJ1-2; possible D gene TRBD1, 5 bases. The CDR3 contains 16 residues. Germline CDR1 and CDR2: SGHVS and FQNEAQ. The V gene lost 2 bases and the J gene lost 4 bases, with 17 bases spanning the gap. CDR3: CASSLSQGIILYGYTF. Written as DNA, the CDR3 is TGTGCCAGCAGCTTATCGCAGGGAATCATTCTCTATGGCTACACCTTC.

DNA for the CDR3: TGTGCCAGTAGTATGGATGGGGGGCTAAGCACAGATACGCAGTATTTT. It codes for CASSMDGGLSTDTQYF. This rearrangement joins TRBV19 to TRBJ2-3; D tentatively reads TRBD1 or TRBD2 (6 bases each). The germline CDR1 and CDR2 sequences are LNHDA and SQIVND (reference sequence). The length of the CDR3 is 16 residues. Trimming shortened V by 3 bases and J by 0 bases, and 13 bases separated the two germline ends.

The chain combines TRBV28 with TRBJ1-5; D may be TRBD1 (5 bases). V gave up 7 bases and J gave up 7 bases, with 11 bases separating them. This CDR3 comprises 12 residues. Per the germline V gene, CDR1 is MDHEN and CDR2 is SYDVKM. In nucleotides, the CDR3 is TGTGCCAGCAAAGAGGGGAGCCAGCCCCAGCATTTT. This translates into CASKEGSQPQHF.

The CDR3 nucleotides are TGTGCCAGCAGACTACAGGGGAGGGGAGATCAGCCCCAGCATTTT. It translates to CASRLQGRGDQPQHF. V is TRBV7-8 and J is TRBJ1-5, with 7 positions matching TRBD1. Germline V gene data show CDR1 as SGHVS and CDR2 as FQNEAQ. The CDR3 extends over 15 amino acids. J lost 5 bases, V lost 6 bases, and 10 bases had no gene match.

The rearrangement links TRBV28 to TRBJ1-5, with TRBD1 matching 7 bases. From germline, CDR1 is MDHEN and CDR2 SYDVKM. The CDR3 has 15 residues. The V gene end was trimmed by 5 bases and the J gene end by 5 bases; junction bases not matched to a gene: 9. The CDR3 here is CASSRQGWADQPQHF. The CDR3 DNA is TGTGCCAGCAGTAGACAGGGCTGGGCGGATCAGCCCCAGCATTTT.

J is TRBJ1-4 and V is TRBV7-9, with 7 nucleotides matching TRBD1. J was trimmed by 2 bases and V by 1 base; bases with no gene match: 1. The germline V gene has CDR1 SEHNR and CDR2 FQNEAQ (reference sequence). CDR3 size: 15 residues. The CDR3 nucleotides read TGTGCCAGCAGCTTAGGAGGGGGCACTAATGAAAAACTGTTTTTT. As protein: CASSLGGGTNEKLFF.

The chain recombines TRBV18 with TRBJ2-6, with 7 bases fitting TRBD2. The CDR3 runs to 15 residues. CDR1 is KGHSH and CDR2 is LQKENI in the germline V gene. V shed 3 bases and J 1 base; nucleotides not matched to a gene: 0. CDR3 sequence (DNA): TGTGCCAGCTCACCGGGGGGGTCTGGGGCCAACGTCCTGACTTTC. This sequence encodes CASSPGGSGANVLTF. The variable domain in full, with the rest retrieved from reference TRBV18 and TRBJ2-6, is NAGVMQNPRHLVRRRGQEARLRCSPMKGHSHVYWYRQLPEEGLKFMVYLQKENIIDESGMPKERFSAEFPKEGPSILRIQQVVRGDSAAYFCASSPGGSGANVLTFGAGSRLTVL.

CDR3 loop: CASSRKYKEGEAFF. The CDR3 nucleotides read TGTGCCAGCAGCCGTAAATACAAGGAGGGGGAAGCTTTCTTT. The V gene is TRBV7-9, the J gene TRBJ1-1, with a weak D call TRBD1 (5 bases). The V and J ends lost 5 bases and 8 bases respectively, with 18 bases between them. Germline lookup yields CDR1 SEHNR and CDR2 FQNEAQ (reference sequence). The CDR3 is made up of 14 amino acids.

The CDR3 loop reads CASSQYRDRDQPQHF. CDR3 DNA sequence: TGTGCCAGTAGCCAATACCGGGACAGGGATCAGCCCCAGCATTTT. The rearrangement uses TRBV19 and TRBJ1-5; 9 positions agree with TRBD1. After removal of 6 bases from V and 5 bases from J, the junction contained 8 bases not matched to a gene. The CDR3 runs 15 residues. The germline gives CDR1 LNHDA, CDR2 SQIVND (reference sequence).

The chain has TRBV11-2 and TRBJ2-1, with 8 bases identical to TRBD2. Germline V gene data show CDR1 as SGHAT and CDR2 as FQNNGV. V dropped 3 bases and J dropped 6; count of bases not matched to a gene: 16. CDR3 length equals 18 residues. The CDR3 loop is CASSFGSGSPMRGNEQFF. CDR3 coding DNA: TGTGCCAGCAGCTTCGGGAGCGGGAGCCCCATGAGGGGCAATGAGCAGTTCTTC.

This clone was detected once. The V call is TRBV5-1, the J call TRBJ2-1; weak D call: TRBD2 (5 bases). The CDR3 extends over 17 amino acids. With 2 bases removed from V and 0 bases from J, the gap between germline ends came to 15 bases. CDR1 and CDR2 (germline): SGHRS, YFSETQ. The CDR3 loop is CASSFGNSGFSYNEQFF. The CDR3 DNA reads as TGCGCCAGCAGCTTCGGAAACAGCGGATTCTCCTACAATGAGCAGTTCTTC.

This clone showed up just once. The rearrangement joins TRBV18 to TRBJ2-6; a possible D gene is TRBD2 (7 bases). Germline assignment: CDR1 KGHSH and CDR2 LQKENI. This CDR3 has 14 amino acids. V lost 6 bases, J lost 2 bases, and 8 bases lay in between. For the CDR3, the DNA is TGTGCCAGCTCCGGGGGGCCTGGGGCCAACGTCCTGACTTTC. It translates to CASSGGPGANVLTF.

The J gene is TRBJ2-3, the V gene TRBV7-9; possibly TRBD2 for D (6 bases). The V gene's germline CDR1 is SEHNR and CDR2 FQNEAQ (reference sequence). V lost 6 bases and J 3 bases, leaving 19 bases between the germline ends. The length of the CDR3 is 16 residues. The CDR3 bases are TGTGCCAGCAGGGGCGTACGGGGGAGAGGAACAGATACGCAGTATTTT. Translation: CASRGVRGRGTDTQYF.

This chain connects TRBV15 to TRBJ2-3; TRBD2 matches 7 bases. Germline CDR1 LNHNV, CDR2 YYDKDF (reference sequence). With 3 bases clipped from V and 2 bases from J, the junction kept 8 bases outside the gene matches. CDR3 size: 16 residues. This chain's CDR3 is CATSRINSGFTDTQYF. The CDR3 region has the DNA TGTGCCACCAGCAGGATAAATAGCGGGTTCACAGATACGCAGTATTTT. Complete variable domain (other parts from reference TRBV15 and TRBJ2-3): DAMVIQNPRYQVTQFGKPVTLSCSQTLNHNVMYWYQQKSSQAPKLLFHYYDKDFNNEADTPDNFQSRRPNTSFCFLDIRSPGLGDTAMYLCATSRINSGFTDTQYFGPGTRLTVL.

The rearrangement joins TRBV27 to TRBJ2-7, with 7 bases matching TRBD1. The V gene end was trimmed by 3 bases and the J gene end by 2 bases; junction bases not matched to a gene: 4. Germline V gene data show CDR1 as MNHEY and CDR2 as SMNVEV (reference sequence). The length of the CDR3 is 14 residues. CDR3 in amino acids: CASSFRTGTYEQYF. The DNA for the CDR3 is TGTGCCAGCAGTTTTCGGACAGGAACCTACGAGCAGTACTTC.

The V call is TRBV27, the J call TRBJ2-7; TRBD1 matches at 7 bases. Germline V gene lookup returns CDR1 MNHEY and CDR2 SMNVEV (reference sequence). The CDR3 runs to 15 residues. J gave up 4 bases and V 7 bases, and 13 bases lay outside the gene matches. The CDR3 DNA is TGTGCCAGCAATAAACTAACCGGGACAGTGTACGAGCAGTACTTC. Translated, it gives CASNKLTGTVYEQYF.